The clone carrying this T cell receptor (beta chain) was found a few times. Antigen: not known. These data come from a study of cytomegalovirus exposure and HLA in healthy donors. Study outcomes and limitations: In a later analysis, most CMV-associated TCR beta chains appeared HLA-restricted. In vitro testing confirmed a few CMV-associated chains as specific for CMV antigens. Later work found that TCR association rates differed between HLA loci; DRB1 had the most and HLA-C the fewest.

The CDR3 has 13 amino acids. The germline V gene encodes CDR1 SGHDT and CDR2 YYEEEE. Trimming removed 2 bases from V and 7 bases from J, with 10 bases in between. PCR involved 60 Vbeta and 13 Jbeta primers. Profiled with immunoSEQ multiplex PCR; TCRdb holds only in-frame clones, not every one. The sample has under 200,000 clones, 70% to 80% seen once. The chain employs TRBV5-6 and TRBJ2-1; D call uncertain. Sequences were obtained from PBMCs. The sequence came from a man aged 55 to 70 in good health and CMV-seronegative. The CDR3 DNA reads TGTGCCAGCAGCTTAGGTACTAATAATGAGCAGTTCTTC. Its protein is CASSLGTNNEQFF.